The source of this T cell receptor beta chain is a study of T-cell memory formation after mild COVID-19. A single record per CDR3 protein comes from TCRdb applying MiXCR to the 5' RACE reads. The table lists fewer than 200,000 distinct CDR3 sequences, about 18% of them singletons. The CDR3 is 14 residues long. CDR1 and CDR2 (germline): SGHTA, FQGNSA. The V gene lost 1 base and the J gene lost 6 bases, with 10 bases spanning the gap. This chain connects TRBV7-2 to TRBJ1-3; no firm D call. This clonotype was obtained from a young man who had mild COVID-19 (a few samples of this study predate the infection). Cell type and time point are not known. Sequencing was performed on PBMCs or a T cell subset sorted from them (not recorded which). The CDR3 sequence: CASSLGVALNTIYF. The CDR3 bases are TGTGCCAGCAGCTTAGGGGTTGCCCTAAACACCATATATTTT.